The rows below give T cell receptor beta chains drawn from one sample of a study of shared clonotypes between healthy human individuals. Sequencing was performed with immunoSEQ multiplex PCR; in TCRdb, only in-frame clones are kept and a portion is missing. The table records roughly 550,000 clones, roughly 95% of them present only once. The material sequenced was naive CD8+ T cells sorted from blood. The receptors were sampled from a woman aged 25 to 45 in good health. The CDR3 runs from the conserved cysteine through the conserved F or W. Each record gives: D gene, clone size, V gene, J gene, CDR3 protein, CDR3 DNA. The D gene is left open where the match is weak. Rows give clone size only sometimes, using once, few, many, or a class for an expanded clone.

-	-	TRBV7-3	TRBJ2-3	CASSLGALGADTQYF	TGTGCCAGCAGCTTGGGCGCCCTAGGGGCAGATACGCAGTATTTT
TRBD1	-	TRBV28	TRBJ1-5	CASSSPNDRGPLGPQHF	TGTGCCAGCAGCTCCCCCAACGACAGGGGGCCCCTAGGGCCCCAGCATTTT
-	few	TRBV25-1	TRBJ1-3	CASSTRTNSGNTIYF	TGTGCCAGCAGTACCCGGACAAACTCTGGAAACACCATATATTTT
-	-	TRBV28	TRBJ2-2	CASSAARTNTGELFF	TGTGCCAGCAGTGCCGCACGGACTAACACCGGGGAGCTGTTTTTT
-	once	TRBV27	TRBJ1-2	CASSLQGFYGYTF	TGTGCCAGCAGTTTACAGGGTTTTTATGGCTACACCTTC
-	once	TRBV21-1	TRBJ2-5	CASSKVETQYF	TGTGCCAGCAGCAAAGTAGAGACCCAGTACTTC
-	-	TRBV7-9	TRBJ2-7	CASSVTFYEQYF	TGTGCCAGCAGCGTAACTTTCTACGAGCAGTACTTC
TRBD2	-	TRBV7-2	TRBJ2-3	CASSLRASGMITDTQYF	TGTGCCAGCAGCTTAAGGGCTAGCGGAATGATCACAGATACGCAGTATTTT
TRBD2	-	TRBV29-1	TRBJ2-1	CSGLVAGYNEQFF	TGCAGCGGTTTGGTAGCGGGGTACAATGAGCAGTTCTTC
TRBD2	-	TRBV28	TRBJ2-5	CASSELTAGGETQYF	TGTGCCAGCAGTGAACTTACAGCGGGAGGGGAGACCCAGTACTTC
-	-	TRBV5-6	TRBJ2-7	CASSLVGGSYEQYF	TGTGCCAGCAGCTTGGTGGGGGGCTCCTACGAGCAGTACTTC
-	-	TRBV30	TRBJ2-3	CAWSVLDRADTQYF	TGTGCCTGGAGTGTCCTAGATAGAGCAGATACGCAGTATTTT
-	-	TRBV7-9	TRBJ2-3	CAYSTDTQYF	TGTGCCTACAGTACAGATACGCAGTATTTT
-	-	TRBV13	TRBJ2-7	CASSHLGGYEQYF	TGTGCCAGCAGCCACCTAGGAGGCTACGAGCAGTACTTC
TRBD1	-	TRBV28	TRBJ2-7	CASSFRLRTGAYEQYF	TGTGCCAGCAGTTTTCGTCTGAGGACAGGAGCCTACGAGCAGTACTTC
-	-	TRBV28	TRBJ2-7	CASKGWGLNSYEQYF	TGTGCCAGCAAAGGATGGGGGCTAAACTCCTACGAGCAGTACTTC
TRBD1	-	TRBV28	TRBJ2-5	CASSSDRGWKTQYF	TGTGCCAGCAGTTCCGACAGGGGGTGGAAGACCCAGTACTTC
-	-	TRBV9	TRBJ1-6	CASSGGAQGNSPLHF	TGTGCCAGCAGCGGCGGGGCACAAGGAAATTCACCCCTCCACTTT
TRBD1	-	TRBV27	TRBJ1-2	CASSTGGLGYTF	TGTGCCAGCAGTACAGGGGGTTTGGGCTACACCTTC
-	-	TRBV19	TRBJ2-2	CATRISGNTGELFF	TGTGCCACGAGGATTAGCGGGAACACCGGGGAGCTGTTTTTT
-	once	TRBV18	TRBJ2-7	CASSPGGPPSYEQYF	TGTGCCAGCTCACCGGGGGGGCCCCCCTCCTACGAGCAGTACTTC
-	-	TRBV6-6	TRBJ2-7	CASSLALQGSRFEQYF	TGTGCCAGCAGTTTGGCTTTACAGGGTTCACGGTTCGAGCAGTACTTC
TRBD1	-	TRBV27	TRBJ2-7	CATKTGAYEQYF	TGTGCCACCAAAACAGGGGCCTACGAGCAGTACTTC
-	-	TRBV7-9	TRBJ1-1	CASSLASTGGAFF	TGTGCCAGCAGCTTAGCGAGCACCGGTGGGGCTTTCTTT
-	-	TRBV2	TRBJ1-2	CASSNRDGYTF	TGTGCCAGCAGCAACAGGGACGGCTACACCTTC
-	once	TRBV4-1	TRBJ1-2	CASSQVTRDPRSQAYGYTF	TGCGCCAGCAGCCAAGTAACCCGAGATCCCAGGAGTCAAGCCTATGGCTACACCTTC
-	once	TRBV28	TRBJ2-1	CASSFVSQGLNYNEQFF	TGTGCCAGCAGTTTCGTAAGTCAGGGCCTGAACTACAATGAGCAGTTCTTC
-	-	TRBV5-1	TRBJ1-1	CASSLEGTGTEAFF	TGCGCCAGCAGCTTGGAGGGTACTGGCACTGAAGCTTTCTTT
-	once	TRBV5-1	TRBJ2-3	CASSSDIFTDTQYF	TGCGCCAGCAGCTCGGACATATTCACAGATACGCAGTATTTT
TRBD2	-	TRBV2	TRBJ2-1	CASSEVLAENNEQFF	TGTGCCAGCAGTGAAGTGCTAGCGGAAAACAATGAGCAGTTCTTC
-	-	TRBV7-2	TRBJ2-1	CASSLWTALNEQFF	TGTGCCAGCAGCCTTTGGACAGCGCTGAATGAGCAGTTCTTC
-	-	TRBV28	TRBJ2-5	CASSSEWEKYQETQYF	TGTGCCAGCAGTTCCGAGTGGGAAAAGTACCAAGAGACCCAGTACTTC
-	-	TRBV28	TRBJ1-1	CASSLIVLNTEAFF	TGTGCCAGCAGCCTTATAGTACTGAACACTGAAGCTTTCTTT
-	-	TRBV10-1	TRBJ2-1	CASSARSPNEQFF	TGCGCCAGCAGTGCTAGGAGTCCCAATGAGCAGTTCTTC
TRBD2	-	TRBV9	TRBJ2-2	CASSGSGRSTGELFF	TGTGCCAGCAGCGGTAGCGGGAGGTCGACCGGGGAGCTGTTTTTT
-	-	TRBV5-4	TRBJ2-7	CASSLGAGVVKGEQYF	TGTGCCAGCAGCTTGGGGGCAGGGGTCGTAAAAGGCGAGCAGTACTTC
-	-	TRBV6-5	TRBJ2-2	CASSWDGTYTGELFF	TGTGCCAGCAGTTGGGACGGGACGTACACCGGGGAGCTGTTTTTT
-	-	TRBV19	TRBJ1-3	CASGRATEGNTIYF	TGTGCCAGTGGTCGGGCGACGGAGGGAAACACCATATATTTT
TRBD1	-	TRBV27	TRBJ2-7	CASSGTEYEQYF	TGTGCCAGCAGCGGGACAGAATACGAGCAGTACTTC
-	-	TRBV7-8	TRBJ2-7	CASSLVAGGYEQYF	TGTGCCAGCAGCTTAGTGGCTGGGGGCTACGAGCAGTACTTC
-	-	TRBV19	TRBJ1-2	CASSIRGKSYGYTF	TGTGCCAGTAGTATTCGAGGGAAAAGCTATGGCTACACCTTC
-	-	TRBV7-3	TRBJ2-1	CASSSPDEDNEQFF	TGTGCCAGCAGCTCCCCCGACGAGGATAATGAGCAGTTCTTC
TRBD1	-	TRBV27	TRBJ2-7	CASTDRQGTYEQYF	TGTGCCAGCACCGACCGACAGGGGACCTACGAGCAGTACTTC
TRBD2	-	TRBV7-9	TRBJ2-7	CASSPGGLAGSYEQYF	TGTGCCAGCAGCCCGGGGGGACTAGCGGGATCGTACGAGCAGTACTTC
-	-	TRBV4-1	TRBJ1-3	CASSQDGWGLSGNTIYF	TGCGCCAGCAGCCAAGATGGGTGGGGGTTAAGTGGAAACACCATATATTTT
-	-	TRBV9	TRBJ2-3	CASSGVRRISTDTQYF	TGTGCCAGCAGTGGGGTTCGGCGGATTAGCACAGATACGCAGTATTTT
TRBD2	-	TRBV5-6	TRBJ2-1	CASSLVLADNEQFF	TGTGCCAGCAGCTTGGTACTAGCGGACAATGAGCAGTTCTTC
-	-	TRBV11-2	TRBJ2-1	CASSSAPSSYNEQFF	TGTGCCAGCAGCTCTGCCCCGAGCTCCTACAATGAGCAGTTCTTC
TRBD1	-	TRBV11-2	TRBJ2-3	CASSETGVTDTQYF	TGTGCCAGCAGCGAAACAGGGGTCACAGATACGCAGTATTTT